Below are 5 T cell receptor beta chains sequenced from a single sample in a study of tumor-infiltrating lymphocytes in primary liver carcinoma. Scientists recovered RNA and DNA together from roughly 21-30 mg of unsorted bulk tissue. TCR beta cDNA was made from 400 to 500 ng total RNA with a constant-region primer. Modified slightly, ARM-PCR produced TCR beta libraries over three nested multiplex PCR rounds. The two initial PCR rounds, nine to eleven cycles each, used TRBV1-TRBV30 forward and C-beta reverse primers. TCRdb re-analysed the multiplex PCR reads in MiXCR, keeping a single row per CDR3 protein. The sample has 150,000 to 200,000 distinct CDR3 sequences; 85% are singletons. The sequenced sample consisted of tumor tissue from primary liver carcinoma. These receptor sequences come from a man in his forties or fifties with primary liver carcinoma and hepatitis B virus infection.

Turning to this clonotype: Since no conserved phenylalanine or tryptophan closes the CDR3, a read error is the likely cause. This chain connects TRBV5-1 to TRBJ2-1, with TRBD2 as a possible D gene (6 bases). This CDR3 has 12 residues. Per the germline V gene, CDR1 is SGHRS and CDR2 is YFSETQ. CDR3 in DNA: TGCGCCGGCAGTTTGTATAGCGGTGAGCAGTTCATC. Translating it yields CAGSLYSGEQFI.

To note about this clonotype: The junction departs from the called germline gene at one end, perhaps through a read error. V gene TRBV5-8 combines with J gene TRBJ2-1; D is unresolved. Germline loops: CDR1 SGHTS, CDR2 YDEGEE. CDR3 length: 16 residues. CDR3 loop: CASSLGEVRAYNEQFF. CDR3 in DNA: TGTGCCAGTAGCTTGGGTGAAGTAAGGGCTTACAATGAGCAGTTCTTC.

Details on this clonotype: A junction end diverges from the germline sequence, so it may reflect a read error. For the CDR3, the DNA is TGCAGTGCTGCAGGGGGCGAGTGGGCTTTC. This codes for CSAAGGEWAF. This chain uses TRBV20-1 with TRBJ2-7, with TRBD1 identical over 8 bases. The germline V gene has CDR1 DFQATT and CDR2 SNEGSKA (reference sequence). The CDR3 is 10 residues long.

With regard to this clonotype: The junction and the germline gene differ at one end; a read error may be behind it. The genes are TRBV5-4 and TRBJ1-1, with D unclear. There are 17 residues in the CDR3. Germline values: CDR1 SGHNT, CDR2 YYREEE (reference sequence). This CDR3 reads CASSLGWGAVGNTEDFF. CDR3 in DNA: TGTGCCAGCAGCTTGGGTTGGGGAGCAGTGGGGAACACTGAAGATTTCTTT.

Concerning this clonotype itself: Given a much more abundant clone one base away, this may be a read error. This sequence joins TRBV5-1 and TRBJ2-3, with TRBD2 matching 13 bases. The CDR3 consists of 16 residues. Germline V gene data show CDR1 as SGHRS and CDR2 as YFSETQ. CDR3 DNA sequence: TGCACCAGCAGCCCTAGGACTAGCGGGAGTACAGATACGCAGTATTTT. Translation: CTSSPRTSGSTDTQYF.